One sample yielded the 27 T cell receptor beta chains listed below, sequenced in a study of early T cells in non-severe SARS-CoV-2 infection. From the 5' RACE reads, TCRdb called clonotypes with MiXCR, one entry per CDR3 protein. The sample yields approximately 56,000 distinct CDR3 sequences, around 8.4% seen once. The sample was whole blood. The receptor source for this set is an adult who was a healthcare worker with PCR-confirmed SARS-CoV-2 infection or an uninfected control (not recorded which).

This clonotype has at least ten counts. The chain has TRBV19 and TRBJ2-1; 8 bases agree with TRBD2. Trimming cost V 5 bases and J 1 base; bases outside gene matches: 7. Germline V gene data show CDR1 as LNHDA and CDR2 as SQIVND (reference sequence). The CDR3 contains 16 residues. CDR3 residues: CASSGIAGGSYNEQFF. The CDR3 coding sequence is TGTGCCAGTAGTGGGATCGCGGGAGGATCCTACAATGAGCAGTTCTTC.

At least ten counts were recorded for this clonotype. The V gene is TRBV6-2 or TRBV6-3, the J gene TRBJ2-7, with a tentative D call TRBD1 (6 bases). The CDR3 extends over 12 amino acids. CDR1 and CDR2 from the germline V gene are MNHEY and SVGEGT. The germline V and J ends were trimmed by 2 bases and 7 bases, with 9 bases remaining between them. The CDR3 protein is CASSYGQLEQYF. In nucleotides, the CDR3 is TGTGCCAGCAGTTACGGACAGCTAGAGCAGTACTTC.

This clonotype was seen at least ten times. The chain joins TRBV20-1 to TRBJ1-5; perhaps TRBD1 as D (6 bases). The CDR3 loop spans 14 amino acids. Germline assignment: CDR1 DFQATT and CDR2 SNEGSKA (reference sequence). Trimming took 5 bases from V and 1 from J, leaving 12 bases between them. The CDR3 region is CSAVQGGSNQPQHF. As DNA, the CDR3 is TGCAGTGCTGTACAAGGGGGGAGCAATCAGCCCCAGCATTTT.

Ten or more counts support this clonotype. The chain uses TRBV5-4 and TRBJ2-1, with unresolved D. The CDR3 extends over 13 amino acids. V shed 0 bases and J shed 8 bases, with 9 bases lying between them. Looked up from germline, CDR1 is SGHNT and CDR2 is YYREEE (reference sequence). CDR3 DNA sequence: TGTGCCAGCAGCTTGGACCTAGGGTATGAGCAGTTCTTC. Amino acids: CASSLDLGYEQFF.

This clonotype was counted at least ten times. V and J are TRBV6-2 or TRBV6-3 and TRBJ2-2; the match to TRBD2 covers 12 bases. CDR1 is MNHEY and CDR2 is SVGEGT in the germline V gene. Trimming cost V 6 bases and J 6 bases; bases outside gene matches: 8. The CDR3 is made up of 16 amino acids. CDR3 nucleotide sequence: TGTGCCAGCAGCCAGGGACTAGCGGGTTCACCCGGGGAGCTGTTTTTT. This encodes CASSQGLAGSPGELFF.

This clonotype has at least ten counts. The gene calls are TRBV7-3 and TRBJ1-2, with D possibly matching TRBD1 (5 bases). V shed 3 bases and J shed 7 bases, with 18 bases lying between them. Per germline, CDR1 SGHTA and CDR2 FQGTGA. The CDR3 contains 15 residues. The CDR3 loop is CASSFDSSLVGGYTF. As DNA, the CDR3 is TGTGCCAGCAGCTTCGACAGTTCCCTAGTCGGTGGCTACACCTTC.

The rearrangement joins TRBV18 to TRBJ1-5; TRBD1 matches at 8 bases. J lost 4 bases, V lost 1 base, and 0 bases had no gene match. The CDR3 is made up of 14 amino acids. Germline CDR1 KGHSH, CDR2 LQKENI. CDR3 sequence: CASSPRTGNQPQHF. The CDR3 bases are TGTGCCAGCTCACCACGGACAGGGAATCAGCCCCAGCATTTT.

This clonotype was counted many times. The chain employs TRBV2 and TRBJ2-3; 8 positions match TRBD1. The CDR3 runs 15 residues. Trimming took 4 bases from V and 5 from J; bases not matched to a gene: 8. Germline V gives CDR1 SNHLY, CDR2 FYNNEI. Here the CDR3 DNA reads TGTGCCAGCAGTGGGGGACAGGCCTTCGGAGATACGCAGTATTTT. The encoded protein is CASSGGQAFGDTQYF.

This clonotype has a count of ten or more. The chain links TRBV18 to TRBJ2-3, with a weak D call TRBD1 (5 bases). CDR3 length: 17 residues. Germline CDR1 KGHSH, CDR2 LQKENI. V was cut by 3 bases and J by 2 bases, with 18 bases left in between. CDR3 in DNA: TGTGCCAGCTCACCTAGGTCCATGGGGCAGGCCACAGATACGCAGTATTTT. Translating it yields CASSPRSMGQATDTQYF.

This clonotype has just a few counts. The genes are TRBV5-4 and TRBJ2-1; the D is unclear. The ends were cut back, 6 bases at V and 1 base at J, with 14 bases in the middle. This CDR3 has 15 residues. CDR1 and CDR2 from the germline V gene are SGHNT and YYREEE (reference sequence). The CDR3 DNA follows: TGTGCCAGCAATCCTGGAAGGAATTCCTACAATGAGCAGTTCTTC. It yields the protein CASNPGRNSYNEQFF.

This chain links TRBV13 with TRBJ2-7; 9 bases are a match to TRBD2. The CDR3 runs to 17 residues. CDR1 and CDR2 (germline): PRHDT, FYEKMQ (reference sequence). J gave up 4 bases and V 0 bases, and 10 bases lay outside the gene matches. The CDR3 DNA reads TGTGCCAGCAGCTTAGGAGTCGGGACTAGCCGGCAGTACGAGCAGTACTTC. It translates to CASSLGVGTSRQYEQYF.

V is TRBV11-2 and J is TRBJ2-1; D may be TRBD1 or TRBD2 (5 bases each). CDR1 SGHAT and CDR2 FQNNGV come from the germline V gene. V lost 4 bases, J lost 6 bases, and 16 bases lay in between. The CDR3 has 15 residues. CDR3 bases: TGTGCCAGCAGCTCCTCCCGGGGCGGACTCAATGAGCAGTTCTTC. Protein sequence: CASSSSRGGLNEQFF.

This clonotype has at least ten counts. J is TRBJ1-1 and V is TRBV18; D unclear. From germline, CDR1 is KGHSH and CDR2 LQKENI. V was clipped by 3 bases and J by 1 base, with 6 bases between them. The CDR3 runs 13 residues. CDR3: CASSPIANTEAFF. For the CDR3, the DNA is TGTGCCAGCTCACCGATTGCGAACACTGAAGCTTTCTTT.

CDR3 residues: CASSTGLAGNNEQFF. The CDR3 coding sequence is TGTGCCAGCAGTACTGGACTAGCGGGGAACAATGAGCAGTTCTTC. The chain carries TRBV2 and TRBJ2-1, with TRBD2 matching over 12 bases. The CDR3 is 15 residues long. V lost 5 bases to trimming and J lost 5 bases; unmatched junction nucleotides: 4. From germline, CDR1 is SNHLY and CDR2 FYNNEI.

The rearrangement links TRBV9 to TRBJ2-3; no clear D. In germline, CDR1 is SGDLS, CDR2 YYNGEE. Trimming removed 0 bases from V and 4 bases from J, with 3 bases in between. This CDR3 comprises 12 residues. Here the CDR3 reads CASSVDPDTQYF. CDR3 sequence (DNA): TGTGCCAGCAGCGTAGATCCAGATACGCAGTATTTT. The variable domain in full, with the rest retrieved from reference TRBV9 and TRBJ2-3, is DSGVTQTPKHLITATGQRVTLRCSPRSGDLSVYWYQQSLDQGLQFLIQYYNGEERAKGNILERFSAQQFPDLHSELNLSSLELGDSALYFCASSVDPDTQYFGPGTRLTVL.

V is TRBV28 and J is TRBJ2-3, with 7 nucleotides matching TRBD1. CDR1 and CDR2 from the germline V gene are MDHEN and SYDVKM. This CDR3 region has 15 residues. V gave up 7 bases and J gave up 3 bases; unmatched junction bases: 10. CDR3 sequence: CASKPTGKGTDTQYF. In DNA, the CDR3 is TGTGCCAGCAAACCGACAGGGAAGGGTACAGATACGCAGTATTTT.

This clonotype has a handful of counts. The V gene is TRBV10-3, the J gene TRBJ2-3, with D tentatively TRBD2 (6 bases). Germline lookup yields CDR1 ENHRY and CDR2 SYGVKD. Trimming removed 7 bases at V and 4 bases at J, with 12 bases between. This CDR3 is built from 13 residues. The CDR3 spells CAIKAERADTQYF. DNA for the CDR3: TGTGCCATCAAGGCGGAGCGGGCAGATACGCAGTATTTT.

Comment on this clonotype: The germline gene is not matched at one end of the junction; a read error may be the cause. The chain joins TRBV6-1 to TRBJ2-7; D remains unclear. CDR3 size: 13 residues. Germline-derived CDR1 and CDR2 are MNHNS and SASEGT. The CDR3 loop reads CASSEVPLYEQYF. The CDR3 coding sequence is TGTGCCAGCAGTGAAGTCCCACTTTACGAACAGTACTTC.

This clonotype was picked up many times. The rearrangement uses TRBV19 and TRBJ2-6, with no clear D. V gave up 11 bases and J gave up 0 bases, with 8 bases separating them. In germline, CDR1 is LNHDA, CDR2 SQIVND (reference sequence). The CDR3 is 13 residues long. Here the CDR3 DNA reads TGTGCCGGACGGCACTCTGGGGCCAACGTCCTGACTTTC. Its translation: CAGRHSGANVLTF.

This clonotype was picked up many times. The rearrangement joins TRBV4-3 to TRBJ2-6; D call uncertain. Trimming removed 4 bases from V and 0 bases from J, with 22 bases in between. The germline V gene encodes CDR1 LGHNA and CDR2 YSLEER. The CDR3 length is 20 residues. The CDR3 DNA reads as TGCGCCAGCAGCCTAGGCCGAAACAGCCGTCGCGCCTCTGGGGCCAACGTCCTGACTTTC. It translates to CASSLGRNSRRASGANVLTF.

In this sample, this clonotype turned up many times. The chain uses TRBV6-5 and TRBJ2-1; a possible D gene is TRBD2 (5 bases). The CDR3 loop spans 11 amino acids. Trimming shortened V by 6 bases and J by 6 bases, and 6 bases separated the two germline ends. Germline V gene data show CDR1 as MNHEY and CDR2 as SVGAGI. The CDR3 is CASRLGNEQFF. CDR3 DNA sequence: TGTGCCAGCAGACTAGGCAATGAGCAGTTCTTC.

Ten or more counts support this clonotype. This chain joins TRBV3-1 and TRBJ2-2; a weak D match, TRBD1 (6 bases). Germline V gene lookup returns CDR1 LGHDT and CDR2 YNNKEL (reference sequence). The CDR3 runs 14 residues. V was shortened by 1 base and J by 7 bases, with 10 bases between the two germline ends. The CDR3 bases are TGTGCCAGCAGCCAAGCACAGGGAATCGGGGAGCTGTTTTTT. This translates into CASSQAQGIGELFF. The variable domain in full, with the rest retrieved from reference TRBV3-1 and TRBJ2-2, is DTAVSQTPKYLVTQMGNDKSIKCEQNLGHDTMYWYKQDSKKFLKIMFSYNNKELIINETVPNRFSPKSPDKAHLNLHINSLELGDSAVYFCASSQAQGIGELFFGEGSRLTVL.

At least ten counts were recorded for this clonotype. The chain links TRBV7-9 to TRBJ1-1; the D gene is possibly TRBD1 (5 bases). The CDR3 totals 14 residues. Germline CDR1 reads SEHNR; CDR2 reads FQNEAQ (reference sequence). The V gene lost 5 bases and the J gene lost 11 bases, with 21 bases spanning the gap. This chain's CDR3 is CASSKEGRVVGAFF. CDR3 sequence (DNA): TGTGCCAGCAGCAAGGAGGGGAGGGTGGTAGGTGCTTTCTTT.

This clonotype has at least ten counts. V gene TRBV6-2 or TRBV6-3 combines with J gene TRBJ2-5; perhaps TRBD1 as D (6 bases). CDR1 MNHEY and CDR2 SVGEGT come from the germline V gene. The CDR3 extends over 14 amino acids. The V end lost 5 bases, the J end lost 0 bases, and 10 bases lay between the germline ends. The DNA for the CDR3 is TGTGCCAGCAGTGGGGGCTCCCACCAAGAGACCCAGTACTTC. Protein product: CASSGGSHQETQYF.

This chain's CDR3 is CASSPRNVETQYF. For the CDR3, the DNA is TGTGCCAGCTCACCACGGAATGTGGAGACCCAGTACTTC. The chain uses TRBV18 and TRBJ2-5; D is unclear. The CDR3 covers 13 residues. CDR1 is KGHSH and CDR2 is LQKENI in the germline V gene. Trimming took off 1 base at V and 5 bases at J, with 8 bases between the two ends.

The rearrangement links TRBV4-1 to TRBJ2-7; the D gene is possibly TRBD1 (6 bases). Germline loops: CDR1 MGHRA, CDR2 YSYEKL. The CDR3 is 13 residues long. Trimming stripped 4 bases from V and 3 bases from J, with 10 bases between. In nucleotides, the CDR3 is TGCGCCAGCAGCCGGGACACCAACTACGAGCAGTACTTC. Its translation is CASSRDTNYEQYF.

CDR3 in DNA: TGTGCCAGCAATGTGCTCCGCTACAATGAGCAGTTCTTC. Its translation: CASNVLRYNEQFF. The chain carries TRBV6-2 or TRBV6-3 and TRBJ2-1; D not certain. The V end was cut by 7 bases, the J end by 3 bases, with 10 bases between. Germline V gene data show CDR1 as MNHEY and CDR2 as SVGEGT. The length of the CDR3 is 13 residues.